These T cell receptor beta chains were read from a single sample in a study of beta chain features in type 1 diabetes. TCRdb's copy holds only in-frame clones and misses some; the assay was immunoSEQ multiplex PCR. The sample consists of roughly 300,000 clones, 12% to 15% of them appearing once. Sequenced: central memory CD4+ T cells from blood. The source is a man aged 25-45 years in good health. CDR3s include the opening cysteine and the closing phenylalanine or tryptophan. A D gene is named only where the DNA matches it firmly. Clone size is given for some rows only: seen once, a few or many times, or a class if the clone is expanded.

cdr3_aa: CASSRRIGQGAETQYF; cdr3_nt: TGTGCCAGCAGCCGCAGAATTGGACAGGGGGCGGAGACCCAGTACTTC; v_call: TRBV13; cdr3_length: 16; clone_size: NA; j_call: TRBJ2-5; d_call: TRBD1
cdr3_aa: CASSLVVGMDTQYF; cdr3_nt: TGTGCCAGCAGCTTAGTGGTGGGTATGGATACGCAGTATTTT; v_call: TRBV7-9; cdr3_length: 14; clone_size: few; j_call: TRBJ2-3; d_call: NA
cdr3_aa: CASSPRLAGQQETQYF; cdr3_nt: TGTGCCAGTAGTCCGAGACTAGCGGGGCAACAAGAGACCCAGTACTTC; v_call: TRBV19; cdr3_length: 16; clone_size: NA; j_call: TRBJ2-5; d_call: TRBD2
cdr3_aa: CAISEFSSYEQYF; cdr3_nt: TGTGCCATCAGTGAGTTCAGCTCCTACGAGCAGTACTTC; v_call: TRBV10-3; cdr3_length: 13; clone_size: few; j_call: TRBJ2-7; d_call: NA
cdr3_aa: CASRGTYNEQFF; cdr3_nt: TGTGCCAGCAGAGGGACCTACAATGAGCAGTTCTTC; v_call: TRBV5-4; cdr3_length: 12; clone_size: NA; j_call: TRBJ2-1; d_call: NA
cdr3_aa: CASSLRGQETQYF; cdr3_nt: TGTGCCAGCAGCTTGAGGGGCCAAGAGACCCAGTACTTC; v_call: TRBV5-4; cdr3_length: 13; clone_size: NA; j_call: TRBJ2-5; d_call: NA
cdr3_aa: CASSPTGEETQYF; cdr3_nt: TGTGCCAGCAGCCCAACAGGGGAAGAGACCCAGTACTTC; v_call: TRBV7-7; cdr3_length: 13; clone_size: few; j_call: TRBJ2-5; d_call: TRBD1
cdr3_aa: CASSRKGRADYGYTF; cdr3_nt: TGTGCCAGCAGCCGTAAGGGAAGGGCGGACTATGGCTACACCTTC; v_call: TRBV5-6; cdr3_length: 15; clone_size: few; j_call: TRBJ1-2; d_call: NA
cdr3_aa: CAISEGTGRNSPLHF; cdr3_nt: TGTGCCATCAGTGAGGGAACAGGGCGTAATTCACCCCTCCACTTT; v_call: TRBV10-3; cdr3_length: 15; clone_size: NA; j_call: TRBJ1-6; d_call: NA
cdr3_aa: CASSSTSGAYNEQFF; cdr3_nt: TGTGCCAGCAGCTCGACTAGCGGGGCCTACAATGAGCAGTTCTTC; v_call: TRBV7-2; cdr3_length: 15; clone_size: NA; j_call: TRBJ2-1; d_call: TRBD2
cdr3_aa: CASSSQLRKPQHF; cdr3_nt: TGTGCCAGCAGCTCCCAGTTGCGGAAGCCCCAGCATTTT; v_call: TRBV6-5; cdr3_length: 13; clone_size: many; j_call: TRBJ1-5; d_call: NA
cdr3_aa: CSVVGTGSSYNEQFF; cdr3_nt: TGCAGCGTTGTTGGGACTGGGAGCTCCTACAATGAGCAGTTCTTC; v_call: TRBV29-1; cdr3_length: 15; clone_size: few; j_call: TRBJ2-1; d_call: NA
cdr3_aa: CASSEQGPLGYSIQYF; cdr3_nt: TGTGCCAGCAGCGAACAGGGGCCGCTCGGGTATTCCATTCAGTACTTC; v_call: TRBV28; cdr3_length: 16; clone_size: NA; j_call: TRBJ2-4; d_call: TRBD1
cdr3_aa: CASSFSGGETQYF; cdr3_nt: TGTGCCAGCAGTTTCTCAGGCGGGGAGACCCAGTACTTC; v_call: TRBV28; cdr3_length: 13; clone_size: few; j_call: TRBJ2-5; d_call: NA
cdr3_aa: CASSLHSGAGGYTF; cdr3_nt: TGTGCCAGCAGTTTACATTCGGGGGCTGGTGGCTACACCTTC; v_call: TRBV27; cdr3_length: 14; clone_size: few; j_call: TRBJ1-2; d_call: NA